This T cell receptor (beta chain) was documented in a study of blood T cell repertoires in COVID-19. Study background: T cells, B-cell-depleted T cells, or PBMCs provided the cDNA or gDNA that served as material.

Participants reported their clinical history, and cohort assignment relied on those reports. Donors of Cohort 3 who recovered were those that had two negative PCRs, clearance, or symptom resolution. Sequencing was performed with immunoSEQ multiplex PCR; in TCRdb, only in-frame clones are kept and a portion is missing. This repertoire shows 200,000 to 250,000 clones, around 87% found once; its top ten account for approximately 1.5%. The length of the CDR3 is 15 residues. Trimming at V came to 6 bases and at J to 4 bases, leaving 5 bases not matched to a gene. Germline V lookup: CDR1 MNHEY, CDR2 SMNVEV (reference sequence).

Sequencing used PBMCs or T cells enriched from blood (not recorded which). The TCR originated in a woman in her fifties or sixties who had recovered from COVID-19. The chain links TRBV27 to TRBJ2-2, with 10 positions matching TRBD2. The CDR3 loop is CASSRRLAGTGELFF. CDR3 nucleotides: TGTGCCAGCAGCCGCCGACTAGCGGGCACCGGGGAGCTGTTTTTT.